This passage covers 4 T cell receptor beta chains from one sample sequenced in a study of cytomegalovirus exposure and HLA in healthy donors. PCR primers comprised 60 Vbeta and 13 Jbeta primers. Sequenced by immunoSEQ multiplex PCR; TCRdb stores in-frame clones only, minus some. The repertoire holds 150,000 to 200,000 clones, with 65% to 75% as singletons. Material for sequencing was PBMCs. Source of these receptors: a girl between 5 and 17 years old in good health and CMV-seronegative.

CDR3 DNA sequence: TGTGCCAGCAGCTTACTTACAGATACGCAGTATTTT. Translating it yields CASSLLTDTQYF. V usage is TRBV9 and J usage is TRBJ2-3; D call uncertain. V dropped 4 bases and J dropped 3 bases, with 6 bases sitting between them. The CDR3 length is 12 residues. In germline, CDR1 is SGDLS, CDR2 YYNGEE.

The V gene is TRBV6-1, the J gene TRBJ2-7; D gene ambiguous. Germline assignment: CDR1 MNHNS and CDR2 SASEGT. V was cut by 6 bases and J by 2 bases, with 8 bases left in between. This CDR3 has 12 residues. The CDR3 loop reads CASSYDTYEQYF. The CDR3 bases are TGTGCCAGCAGCTACGACACCTACGAGCAGTACTTC.

This CDR3 is CASRVGRDTEAFF. The CDR3 DNA follows: TGTGCCAGCAGGGTGGGCCGAGACACTGAAGCTTTCTTT. The gene calls are TRBV5-6 and TRBJ1-1; D remains unclear. Germline V gene lookup returns CDR1 SGHDT and CDR2 YYEEEE. The V and J ends lost 5 bases and 3 bases respectively, with 11 bases between them. The length of the CDR3 is 13 residues.

The rearrangement links TRBV5-6 to TRBJ1-4; TRBD1 matches 7 bases. The CDR3 spans 15 residues. Trimming took 3 bases from V and 11 from J; bases not matched to a gene: 13. Germline V gene data show CDR1 as SGHDT and CDR2 as YYEEEE. The CDR3 region is CASSSTQTGLEKLFF. The CDR3 bases are TGTGCCAGCAGCTCCACACAGACAGGGTTGGAGAAACTGTTTTTT.